Listed below are T cell receptor beta chains from one sample, sequenced in a study of cytomegalovirus exposure and HLA in healthy donors. Data came from immunoSEQ multiplex PCR; TCRdb stores just in-frame clones and leaves some out. The sample consists of around 130,000 clones, about 71% of them appearing once. The sequenced sample was PBMCs. These receptors all stem from a woman in her fifties or sixties in good health and CMV-seropositive. CDR3s include the opening cysteine and the closing phenylalanine or tryptophan. A D gene is named only where the DNA matches it firmly. Some rows mark clone size as missing; the rest say once, few, many or name a class of expanded clone.

V: TRBV6-5
D: TRBD2
J: TRBJ2-1
size: -
CDR3: CASTPGGGGNEQFF
DNA: TGTGCCAGCACCCCCGGCGGGGGAGGCAATGAGCAGTTCTTC

V: TRBV6-1
D: -
J: TRBJ1-5
size: -
CDR3: CASSEAENRGFNQPQHF
DNA: TGTGCCAGCAGTGAAGCAGAGAACCGGGGGTTCAATCAGCCCCAGCATTTT

V: TRBV6-1
D: TRBD1
J: TRBJ1-4
size: -
CDR3: CASSLTGPGEKLFF
DNA: TGTGCCAGCAGCCTGACAGGGCCAGGCGAAAAACTGTTTTTT

V: TRBV29-1
D: -
J: TRBJ1-2
size: -
CDR3: CSVQQGLNYGYTF
DNA: TGCAGCGTTCAGCAGGGCCTAAACTATGGCTACACCTTC

V: TRBV6-6
D: -
J: TRBJ1-4
size: -
CDR3: CASTTGRATNEKLFF
DNA: TGTGCCAGCACTACAGGGAGAGCAACTAATGAAAAACTGTTTTTT

V: TRBV29-1
D: -
J: TRBJ1-2
size: -
CDR3: CSVSQGNYGYTF
DNA: TGCAGCGTTAGTCAGGGGAACTATGGCTACACCTTC

V: TRBV19
D: TRBD1
J: TRBJ1-5
size: -
CDR3: CASRDDRGYQPQHF
DNA: TGTGCCAGTAGGGATGACAGGGGATATCAGCCCCAGCATTTT

V: TRBV7-3
D: -
J: TRBJ1-3
size: -
CDR3: CASSPSSGNTIYF
DNA: TGTGCCAGCAGCCCCTCTTCCGGAAACACCATATATTTT

V: TRBV7-8
D: -
J: TRBJ1-3
size: few
CDR3: CASSPGTSISGNTIYF
DNA: TGTGCCAGCAGTCCGGGAACATCGATCTCTGGAAACACCATATATTTT

V: TRBV5-1
D: -
J: TRBJ1-1
size: few
CDR3: CASALDGNTEAFF
DNA: TGCGCCAGCGCCTTGGACGGGAACACTGAAGCTTTCTTT

V: TRBV6-5
D: -
J: TRBJ2-1
size: -
CDR3: CASSYRRQSFHNEQFF
DNA: TGTGCCAGCAGTTATCGGCGACAAAGTTTCCACAATGAGCAGTTCTTC

V: TRBV6-4
D: -
J: TRBJ2-2
size: -
CDR3: CASRATGTGELFF
DNA: TGTGCCAGCAGGGCTACAGGGACCGGGGAGCTGTTTTTT

V: TRBV5-1
D: -
J: TRBJ2-5
size: -
CDR3: CASMGDEEAQYF
DNA: TGCGCCAGCATGGGTGATGAAGAGGCCCAGTACTTC

V: TRBV5-1
D: -
J: TRBJ1-1
size: -
CDR3: CASSSGGGPGDTEAFF
DNA: TGCGCCAGCAGCTCTGGTGGAGGGCCGGGGGACACTGAAGCTTTCTTT

V: TRBV2
D: -
J: TRBJ2-3
size: -
CDR3: CASSPGADTQYF
DNA: TGTGCCAGCAGTCCAGGGGCAGATACGCAGTATTTT

V: TRBV6-5
D: TRBD1
J: TRBJ2-7
size: few
CDR3: CASKLGQGGSSEQYF
DNA: TGTGCCAGCAAATTGGGACAGGGCGGTTCTAGCGAGCAGTACTTC

V: TRBV28
D: -
J: TRBJ2-2
size: -
CDR3: CASNTRTGRVTGELFF
DNA: TGTGCCAGCAATACCAGAACAGGGAGAGTCACCGGGGAGCTGTTTTTT

V: TRBV10-1
D: -
J: TRBJ2-1
size: many
CDR3: CASSDGLFNEQFF
DNA: TGCGCCAGCAGTGATGGACTGTTCAATGAGCAGTTCTTC

V: TRBV9
D: TRBD1
J: TRBJ1-6
size: -
CDR3: CASSSYRGPFNNSPLHF
DNA: TGTGCCAGCAGCAGTTACAGGGGGCCCTTTAATAATTCACCCCTCCACTTT

V: TRBV6-5
D: -
J: TRBJ1-4
size: -
CDR3: CASRGTATNEKLFF
DNA: TGTGCCAGCAGAGGGACTGCAACTAATGAAAAACTGTTTTTT

V: TRBV27
D: TRBD2
J: TRBJ2-3
size: -
CDR3: CASSSSGGVDTQYF
DNA: TGTGCCAGCAGTTCTAGCGGGGGGGTGGATACGCAGTATTTT

V: TRBV10-2
D: TRBD1
J: TRBJ1-6
size: few
CDR3: CASSEPGTGGPLHF
DNA: TGCGCCAGCAGTGAGCCCGGGACAGGCGGACCCCTCCACTTT

V: TRBV13
D: -
J: TRBJ1-2
size: -
CDR3: CASSLVRAGYTF
DNA: TGTGCCAGCAGCTTAGTGAGGGCTGGCTACACCTTC

V: TRBV19
D: TRBD1
J: TRBJ1-3
size: -
CDR3: CASSKAGGLLSGNTIYF
DNA: TGTGCCAGTAGTAAGGCAGGGGGTCTCCTCTCCGGAAACACCATATATTTT

V: TRBV7-8
D: -
J: TRBJ1-4
size: few
CDR3: CASSLAIAARTDEKLFF
DNA: TGTGCCAGCAGCTTAGCGATCGCGGCGCGCACCGATGAAAAACTGTTTTTT

V: TRBV6-6
D: -
J: TRBJ2-1
size: -
CDR3: CASSYSPDPGNEQFF
DNA: TGTGCCAGCAGTTACTCGCCAGACCCGGGGAATGAGCAGTTCTTC

V: TRBV19
D: TRBD2
J: TRBJ2-7
size: -
CDR3: CASSIEEGGLAGSFEQYF
DNA: TGTGCCAGTAGTATAGAAGAAGGCGGACTAGCGGGTTCCTTCGAGCAGTACTTC

V: TRBV29-1
D: TRBD2
J: TRBJ2-3
size: -
CDR3: CSVGGRAGFTDTQYF
DNA: TGCAGCGTTGGTGGGAGGGCGGGTTTCACAGATACGCAGTATTTT

V: TRBV19
D: -
J: TRBJ1-4
size: -
CDR3: CASSIDRERPTNEKLFF
DNA: TGTGCCAGTAGTATAGATAGGGAGCGGCCAACTAATGAAAAACTGTTTTTT

V: TRBV6-1
D: -
J: TRBJ2-5
size: -
CDR3: CASLNSGVWETQYF
DNA: TGTGCCAGCTTGAATTCGGGGGTCTGGGAGACCCAGTACTTC

V: TRBV28
D: -
J: TRBJ1-5
size: -
CDR3: CASSSGQWDNQPQHF
DNA: TGTGCCAGCAGTTCCGGACAGTGGGACAATCAGCCCCAGCATTTT

V: TRBV6-6
D: -
J: TRBJ2-1
size: -
CDR3: CASSYGQLYNEQFF
DNA: TGTGCCAGCAGTTACGGACAGCTCTACAATGAGCAGTTCTTC

V: TRBV7-9
D: TRBD2
J: TRBJ2-7
size: -
CDR3: CSSSPPSGGSSYEQYF
DNA: TGTTCCAGCAGCCCCCCTAGCGGGGGCTCCTCCTACGAGCAGTACTTC

V: TRBV2
D: -
J: TRBJ1-2
size: -
CDR3: CASSPDRRADGYTF
DNA: TGTGCCAGCAGTCCCGACAGAAGGGCTGATGGCTACACCTTC

V: TRBV11-2
D: TRBD1
J: TRBJ1-4
size: -
CDR3: CASSSRSGQGNEKLFF
DNA: TGTGCCAGCAGCTCAAGGTCCGGACAGGGTAACGAAAAACTGTTTTTT

V: TRBV5-1
D: TRBD2
J: TRBJ2-5
size: -
CDR3: CASSRTSGGPVGETQYF
DNA: TGCGCCAGCAGCCGGACTAGCGGGGGCCCGGTGGGGGAGACCCAGTACTTC

V: TRBV19
D: TRBD1
J: TRBJ1-1
size: -
CDR3: CASKDRGGVNTEAFF
DNA: TGTGCCAGTAAGGACAGGGGAGGTGTGAACACTGAAGCTTTCTTT

V: TRBV6-5
D: -
J: TRBJ1-2
size: -
CDR3: CASSYGNSYGYTF
DNA: TGTGCCAGCAGTTACGGAAACAGCTATGGCTACACCTTC

V: TRBV5-5
D: TRBD1
J: TRBJ1-2
size: -
CDR3: CASSYGQGASYGYTF
DNA: TGTGCCAGCAGCTACGGACAGGGGGCGAGCTATGGCTACACCTTC

V: TRBV6-1
D: -
J: TRBJ2-2
size: few
CDR3: CASMVGQNTGELFF
DNA: TGTGCCAGCATGGTGGGACAAAACACCGGGGAGCTGTTTTTT

V: TRBV27
D: -
J: TRBJ1-6
size: -
CDR3: CASSLEGPAGTYNSPLHF
DNA: TGTGCCAGCAGCCTAGAAGGTCCCGCGGGCACCTATAATTCACCCCTCCACTTT